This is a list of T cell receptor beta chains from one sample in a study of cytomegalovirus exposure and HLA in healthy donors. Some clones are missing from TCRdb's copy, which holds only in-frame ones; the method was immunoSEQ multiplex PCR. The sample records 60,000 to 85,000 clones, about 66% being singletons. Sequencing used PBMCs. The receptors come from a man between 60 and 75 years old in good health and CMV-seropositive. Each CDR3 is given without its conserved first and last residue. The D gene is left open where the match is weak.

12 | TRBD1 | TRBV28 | ASTPTGIPYEQY
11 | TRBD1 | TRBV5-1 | ASSLGDREKLF
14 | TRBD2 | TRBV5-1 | ASSLDDSGAPYEQY
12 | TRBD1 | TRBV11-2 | ASSLGQGDYEQY
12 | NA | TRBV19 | ASSPDGGQDTQY
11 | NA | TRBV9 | ASSFTGNTEAF
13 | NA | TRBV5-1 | ASSSDRSSYNEQF
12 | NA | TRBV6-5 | ASRILQGYNEQF
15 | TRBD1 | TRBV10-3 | AINADRERTGANVLT
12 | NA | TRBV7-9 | ASSFRRGEETQY
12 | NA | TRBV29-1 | SVGPTGSSYEQY
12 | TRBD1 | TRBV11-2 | ASSWTGALGPQH
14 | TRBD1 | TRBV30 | AWSELDRDNYNEQF
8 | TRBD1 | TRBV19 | ATGVGGYT
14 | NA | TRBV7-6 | ASSLNSAQNNQPQH
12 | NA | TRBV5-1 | ASSFNRRTDEQY
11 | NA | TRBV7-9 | ASSKQVNTEAF
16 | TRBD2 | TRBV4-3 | ASSQALSGGGTYYEQY
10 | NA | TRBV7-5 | ARSPRQWKQY
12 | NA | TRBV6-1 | ASSGHPSNQPQH
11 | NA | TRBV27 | ASSLWQGDGYT
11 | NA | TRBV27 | ASTETVNQPQH
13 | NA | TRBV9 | ASSVYGGDTDTQY
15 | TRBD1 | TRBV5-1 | ASSLVQNRGRNQPQH
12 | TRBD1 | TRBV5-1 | ASSSGQGNYEQY
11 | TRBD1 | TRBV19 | ASSIGQGGKAF